The entry below gives a single T cell receptor beta chain sequence along with its context. What it recognizes is unknown. Amplification used 60 Vbeta primers and 13 Jbeta primers. Original processing notes: Unique TCR beta chains numbered about 72 million in a later analysis, with around 10 million shared. Clones were read by immunoSEQ multiplex PCR, and TCRdb kept only the in-frame ones, dropping some. V and J calls plus clone size are reproduced from that table; the DNA served to infer D and trimming. The repertoire has about 200,000 clones, 79% of them found once; the top ten carry approximately 4%. Losses at the gene ends were 3 bases for V and 5 bases for J; bases not matched to a gene: 8. Germline lookup yields CDR1 SEHNR and CDR2 FQNEAQ (reference sequence). CDR3 length: 17 residues. The data were obtained in a study of cytomegalovirus exposure and HLA in healthy donors. General study findings and limits: Associated with cytomegalovirus, according to the listing, were some 180 TCR beta chains.

The receptor was derived from a young woman in good health and CMV-seropositive. This chain connects TRBV7-9 to TRBJ2-3; TRBD2 aligns across 13 bases. Sequenced material: PBMCs. The CDR3 loop reads CASSLAGTSGAVDTQYF. CDR3 DNA sequence: TGTGCCAGCAGCTTGGCTGGGACTAGCGGGGCTGTAGATACGCAGTATTTT.